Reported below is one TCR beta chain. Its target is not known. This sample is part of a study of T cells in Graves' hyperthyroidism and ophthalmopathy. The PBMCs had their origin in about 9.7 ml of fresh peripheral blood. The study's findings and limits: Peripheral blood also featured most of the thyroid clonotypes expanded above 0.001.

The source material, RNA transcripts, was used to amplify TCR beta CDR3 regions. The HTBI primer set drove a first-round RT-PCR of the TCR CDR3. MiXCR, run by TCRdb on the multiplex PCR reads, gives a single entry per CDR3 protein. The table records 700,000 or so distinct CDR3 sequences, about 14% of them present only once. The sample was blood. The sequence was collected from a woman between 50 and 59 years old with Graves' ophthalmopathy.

The CDR3 sequence: CASSHGQAGMNTEAFF. The CDR3 DNA follows: TGTGCCAGCAGCCACGGACAGGCCGGGATGAACACTGAAGCTTTCTTT. The chain joins TRBV4-2 to TRBJ1-1; 7 nucleotides line up with TRBD1. The length of the CDR3 is 16 residues. Trimming removed 3 bases from V and 0 bases from J; junction bases left unmatched: 7. Per the germline V gene, CDR1 is LGHNA and CDR2 is YNFKEQ.